This TCR beta chain was documented in a study of blood T cell repertoires in COVID-19. Sequencing was performed with immunoSEQ multiplex PCR; in TCRdb, only in-frame clones are kept and a portion is missing. Among 10,000 to 14,000 clones listed, over 80% were seen once. Looked up from germline, CDR1 is MDHEN and CDR2 is SYDVKM. With 6 bases removed from V and 4 bases from J, the gap between germline ends came to 12 bases. This CDR3 comprises 13 residues. Sequenced material: peripheral blood. The TCR comes from a human donor in a cohort sampled during active COVID-19. V is TRBV28 and J is TRBJ1-2, with a tentative D call TRBD1 (6 bases). In DNA, the CDR3 is TGTGCCAGCAGGATTACAGGGAGCTATGGCTACACCTTC. Amino acids: CASRITGSYGYTF.